The 30 T cell receptor beta chains presented below share a single source sample, sequenced in a study of blood T cell repertoires in COVID-19. The table came from immunoSEQ multiplex PCR; TCRdb's copy has only in-frame clones and leaves some out. The sample has about 150,000 clones, around 79% seen once. Sequenced: PBMCs or T cells enriched from blood (not recorded which). The receptors come from a woman in her 70s in a cohort exposed to, infected with or recovered from COVID-19 (not recorded which).

This clone showed up just a few times. CDR3 DNA: TGTGCCAGCAGTTTATCTTTCCGAACTTACGAGCAGTACTTC. This codes for CASSLSFRTYEQYF. The V and J genes are TRBV27 and TRBJ2-7; no clear D gene. The germline V gene has CDR1 MNHEY and CDR2 SMNVEV (reference sequence). This CDR3 region has 14 residues. V lost 0 bases and J lost 4, with 10 bases in between.

The V and J genes are TRBV29-1 and TRBJ2-7; 7 bases are a match to TRBD1. The germline V gene encodes CDR1 SQVTM and CDR2 ANQGSEA. The V segment lost 7 bases and the J segment 3 bases; nucleotides outside the gene matches: 9. This CDR3 is built from 13 residues. CDR3 sequence reads: CSAGDSAVYEQYF. The CDR3 DNA reads as TGCAGCGCAGGGGACAGTGCTGTCTACGAGCAGTACTTC.

This clone was observed once. The rearrangement uses TRBV7-3 and TRBJ2-7; the D is unclear. Trimming took off 2 bases at V and 6 bases at J, with 14 bases between the two ends. The germline V gene has CDR1 SGHTA and CDR2 FQGTGA. The CDR3 runs to 14 residues. The CDR3 DNA reads TGTGCCAGCAGCTTATGGCTAGGAGTCGGCGAGCAGTACTTC. Its protein product is CASSLWLGVGEQYF.

The V gene is TRBV7-3, the J gene TRBJ2-1; 8 bases align to TRBD1. CDR1 is SGHTA, CDR2 FQGTGA, per germline. The V and J ends lost 5 bases and 0 bases, in that order; junction bases with no gene match: 3. This CDR3 is 15 amino acids long. DNA for the CDR3: TGTGCCAGCAGCCCCACAGGGGGCTCCTACAATGAGCAGTTCTTC. Amino acids: CASSPTGGSYNEQFF.

The chain uses TRBV5-1 and TRBJ1-4, with D perhaps matching TRBD1 (6 bases). Deletions cut 0 bases from V and 5 bases from J, with 11 bases between. The CDR3 contains 15 residues. The V gene's germline CDR1 is SGHRS and CDR2 YFSETQ. The CDR3 spells CASSLGTANNEKLFF. In DNA form, the CDR3 reads TGCGCCAGCAGCTTGGGGACAGCCAACAATGAAAAACTGTTTTTT.

This clone was found a few times. The V and J genes are TRBV6-5 and TRBJ2-7, with a weak D call TRBD2 (6 bases). This CDR3 comprises 15 residues. Germline lookup yields CDR1 MNHEY and CDR2 SVGAGI. The V gene lost 7 bases and the J gene lost 2 bases, with 18 bases spanning the gap. This CDR3 is CASTPRRGGTYEQYF. The CDR3 nucleotides are TGTGCCAGCACCCCACGAAGGGGAGGTACCTACGAGCAGTACTTC.

The gene calls are TRBV15 and TRBJ1-1; possibly TRBD1 for D (5 bases). Germline V gene lookup returns CDR1 LNHNV and CDR2 YYDKDF (reference sequence). V dropped 1 base and J dropped 11 bases, with 11 bases sitting between them. This CDR3 comprises 12 residues. The CDR3 nucleotides are TGTGCCACCAGCAGAGCTGCAGGGTTGGCTTTCTTT. This translates into CATSRAAGLAFF.

V and J are TRBV5-1 and TRBJ1-5; tentative D call: TRBD1 (6 bases). The CDR3 has 15 amino acids. CDR1 is SGHRS and CDR2 is YFSETQ in the germline V gene. Trimming stripped 1 base from V and 7 bases from J, with 15 bases between. CDR3 sequence reads: CASSLQSGVGQPQHF. The CDR3 nucleotides are TGCGCCAGCAGCTTGCAATCAGGGGTAGGGCAGCCCCAGCATTTT. The full variable domain, rest sourced from reference TRBV5-1 and TRBJ1-5, is KAGVTQTPRYLIKTRGQQVTLSCSPISGHRSVSWYQQTPGQGLQFLFEYFSETQRNKGNFPGRFSGRQFSNSRSEMNVSTLELGDSALYLCASSLQSGVGQPQHFGDGTRLSIL.

A few counts support this clone. J is TRBJ2-7 and V is TRBV2; 10 nucleotides match TRBD1. There are 15 residues in the CDR3. CDR1 is SNHLY, CDR2 FYNNEI, per germline. Trimming at V came to 6 bases and at J to 4 bases, leaving 9 bases not matched to a gene. CDR3 sequence reads: CASSQGGQGWYEQYF. As DNA, the CDR3 is TGTGCCAGCAGCCAAGGGGGACAGGGGTGGTACGAGCAGTACTTC.

The gene calls are TRBV5-1 and TRBJ1-2; D is unresolved. Germline V lookup: CDR1 SGHRS, CDR2 YFSETQ. The CDR3 is made up of 15 amino acids. Trimming pared 0 bases from V and 2 bases from J, leaving 11 bases between. The CDR3 DNA reads as TGCGCCAGCAGCTTGGGGGCAGGATACAACTATGGCTACACCTTC. Encoded protein: CASSLGAGYNYGYTF.

The chain recombines TRBV7-9 with TRBJ1-2, with TRBD1 matching over 7 bases. Germline loops: CDR1 SEHNR, CDR2 FQNEAQ (reference sequence). The CDR3 covers 15 residues. Losses at the gene ends were 4 bases for V and 8 bases for J; bases not matched to a gene: 13. Here the CDR3 DNA reads TGTGCCAGCAGCTCAGGGACACTGACAGGGTACGGCTACACCTTC. Translated, it gives CASSSGTLTGYGYTF.

The chain is built from TRBV2 and TRBJ1-2; 7 positions match TRBD1. V was clipped by 6 bases and J by 7 bases; unmatched bases: 5. The V gene's germline CDR1 is SNHLY and CDR2 FYNNEI. The CDR3 covers 12 residues. CDR3 in amino acids: CASSGTAFGYTF. CDR3 in DNA: TGTGCCAGCAGCGGGACAGCCTTTGGCTACACCTTC.

The chain couples TRBV28 to TRBJ1-1; D unclear. Between the trimmed V and J ends, which lost 3 bases and 4 bases, there was a span of 6 bases. CDR3 length: 12 residues. Germline V gene lookup returns CDR1 MDHEN and CDR2 SYDVKM. DNA of the CDR3: TGTGCCAGCAGTTTCGGTAGCACTGAAGCTTTCTTT. This translates into CASSFGSTEAFF.

J is TRBJ1-5 and V is TRBV10-3, with 8 bases identical to TRBD1. Trimming removed 0 bases from V and 0 bases from J; junction bases left unmatched: 7. The germline V gene has CDR1 ENHRY and CDR2 SYGVKD. The CDR3 consists of 18 residues. The CDR3 sequence is CAISESLTGAPSNQPQHF. The CDR3 coding sequence is TGTGCCATCAGTGAGTCGCTGACAGGGGCCCCTAGCAATCAGCCCCAGCATTTT.

The chain employs TRBV21-1 and TRBJ1-5. TRBV21-1 is a pseudogene locus. The CDR3 loop spans 16 amino acids. DNA for the CDR3: TGTGCCAGCAGCAAAGATCCGGGGGTAGGCAATCAGCCCCAGCATTTT. Residues: CASSKDPGVGNQPQHF.

This clone was detected a few times. The rearrangement uses TRBV12-2 and TRBJ2-2; the table gives TRBD1 as D, unverified against the DNA. TRBV12-2 is a pseudogene segment. The CDR3 extends over 21 amino acids. CDR3 sequence: CASRPKLARDRSRPNTGELFF. The CDR3 region has the DNA TGTGCAAGTCGCCCGAAATTAGCCAGGGACAGATCTCGACCGAACACCGGGGAGCTGTTTTTT.

This chain uses TRBV7-3 with TRBJ1-2, with TRBD1 identical over 9 bases. Germline V gene lookup returns CDR1 SGHTA and CDR2 FQGTGA. The trim removed 3 bases at V and 3 bases at J, leaving 5 bases unmatched. The CDR3 is 15 amino acids. CDR3: CASSLSGQGDYGYTF. The CDR3 DNA follows: TGTGCCAGCAGCTTGTCGGGACAGGGAGACTATGGCTACACCTTC.

This clone was seen at least ten times. The chain's CDR3 is CASSPAGEVNQPQHF. The CDR3 bases are TGTGCCAGCAGTCCTGCAGGGGAAGTCAATCAGCCCCAGCATTTT. V usage is TRBV28 and J usage is TRBJ1-5; tentatively, D is TRBD1 (6 bases). This CDR3 is built from 15 residues. V lost 5 bases and J 3 bases, leaving 14 bases between the germline ends. CDR1 MDHEN and CDR2 SYDVKM come from the germline V gene. Based on the CDR3 plus reference TRBV28 and TRBJ1-5, the full variable domain is DVKVTQSSRYLVKRTGEKVFLECVQDMDHENMFWYRQDPGLGLRLIYFSYDVKMKEKGDIPEGYSVSREKKERFSLILESASTNQTSMYLCASSPAGEVNQPQHFGDGTRLSIL.

This clone was observed many times. The chain uses TRBV18 and TRBJ2-7, with 7 positions matching TRBD1. Germline V lookup: CDR1 KGHSH, CDR2 LQKENI. Trimming removed 2 bases from V and 7 bases from J; junction bases left unmatched: 2. This CDR3 region has 12 residues. As DNA, the CDR3 is TGTGCCAGCTCACCAATGACAGGGGAGCAGTACTTC. Translation: CASSPMTGEQYF.

The chain recombines TRBV3-1 (or the pseudogene TRBV3-2) with TRBJ2-2; TRBD2 agrees at 7 bases. V dropped 4 bases and J dropped 1; count of bases not matched to a gene: 9. The germline CDR1 and CDR2 sequences are LGHDT and YNNKEL (reference sequence). The CDR3 is 17 amino acids. Here the CDR3 reads CASSLQRASGNTGELFF. Written as DNA, the CDR3 is TGTGCCAGCAGCCTACAAAGGGCTAGCGGGAACACCGGGGAGCTGTTTTTT.

The chain links TRBV6-5 to TRBJ1-6, with D possibly TRBD1 on 6 matching bases. This CDR3 is 12 amino acids long. V lost 5 bases to trimming and J lost 7 bases, with 6 bases between them. Germline loops: CDR1 MNHEY, CDR2 SVGAGI. The CDR3 region is CASSQGNSPLHF. For the CDR3, the DNA is TGTGCCAGCAGTCAGGGGAATTCACCCCTCCACTTT.

This CDR3 reads CASSQTGYGNTIYF. For the CDR3, the DNA is TGCGCCAGCAGCCAAACAGGGTACGGAAACACCATATATTTT. The rearrangement uses TRBV4-1 and TRBJ1-3; D may be TRBD1 (6 bases). Trimming cost V 2 bases and J 4 bases, with 9 bases left between them. CDR1 MGHRA and CDR2 YSYEKL come from the germline V gene. This CDR3 spans 14 amino acids.

This clone was seen a few times. This sequence joins TRBV15 and TRBJ2-7; possibly TRBD2 for D (6 bases). CDR3 size: 14 residues. Germline V gives CDR1 LNHNV, CDR2 YYDKDF (reference sequence). V was pared by 0 bases and J by 2 bases, with 8 bases between. The CDR3 DNA is TGTGCCACCAGCAGAGAGGGAGGCGCCTACGAGCAGTACTTC. Translated, it gives CATSREGGAYEQYF.

The chain uses TRBV5-1 and TRBJ2-5; a possible D gene is TRBD1 (6 bases). This CDR3 comprises 14 residues. The germline CDR1 and CDR2 sequences are SGHRS and YFSETQ. V gave up 4 bases and J gave up 2 bases, with 12 bases separating them. The CDR3 loop reads CASSLGQFQETQYF. CDR3 nucleotides: TGCGCCAGCAGCCTCGGACAGTTTCAAGAGACCCAGTACTTC.

The chain uses TRBV7-2 and TRBJ1-4, with D possibly being TRBD1 (6 bases). CDR1 and CDR2 (germline): SGHTA, FQGNSA. Trimming took off 5 bases at V and 6 bases at J, with 13 bases between the two ends. The CDR3 runs to 14 residues. Here the CDR3 DNA reads TGTGCCAGCAGCCCGGGGACATGGGATGAAAAACTGTTTTTT. It translates to CASSPGTWDEKLFF.

The chain has TRBV11-2 and TRBJ1-3; TRBD1 matches at 7 bases. CDR3 length equals 16 residues. Trimming at V came to 4 bases and at J to 2 bases, leaving 8 bases not matched to a gene. Germline V gives CDR1 SGHAT, CDR2 FQNNGV. The CDR3: CASSYRTGGTGNTIYF. CDR3 DNA: TGTGCCAGCAGCTACCGGACAGGAGGGACTGGAAACACCATATATTTT.

V is TRBV5-5 and J is TRBJ1-5; the match to TRBD1 covers 11 bases. Germline loops: CDR1 SGHKS, CDR2 YYEKEE (reference sequence). The CDR3 has 14 residues. V shed 4 bases, J shed 7 bases, and the junction held 4 bases outside the gene matches. Written as DNA, the CDR3 is TGTGCCAGCAGCCTCGGGACAGGGGGACAGCCCCAGCATTTT. Translation gives CASSLGTGGQPQHF.

The rearrangement joins TRBV6-5 to TRBJ2-5; 8 bases are a match to TRBD2. In germline, CDR1 is MNHEY, CDR2 SVGAGI. The CDR3 loop spans 15 amino acids. Trimming cost V 2 bases and J 6 bases; bases outside gene matches: 8. The CDR3 region has the DNA TGTGCCAGCAGTTACGTCGGGAGGGAGGTTCAGACCCAGTACTTC. This translates into CASSYVGREVQTQYF.

V gene TRBV7-3 combines with J gene TRBJ2-2, with TRBD1 matching 8 bases. CDR3 length: 15 amino acids. Germline assignment: CDR1 SGHTA and CDR2 FQGTGA. The ends lost 4 bases at V and 4 bases at J; junction bases unmatched: 5. This CDR3 is CASSSSGGITGELFF. The CDR3 DNA is TGTGCCAGCAGCTCCTCAGGGGGCATCACCGGGGAGCTGTTTTTT.

This clone has only a few counts. The chain uses TRBV7-2 and TRBJ1-6; 7 bases match TRBD1. In germline, CDR1 is SGHTA, CDR2 FQGNSA. The CDR3 runs 13 residues. Germline trimming cut 4 bases from V and 10 bases from J; bases unmatched to any gene: 4. DNA of the CDR3: TGTGCCAGCAGCTCAGGGGGACGGTCACCCCTCCACTTT. It codes for CASSSGGRSPLHF.